A single sample gave rise to the 5 T cell receptor beta chains below, sequenced in a study of blood T cell dynamics during melanoma immunotherapy. The table came from immunoSEQ multiplex PCR; TCRdb's copy has only in-frame clones and leaves some out. Seen here are over 20,000 clones, roughly 86% observed once, and the top ten hold approximately 1.2%. The time point denotes: pre-treatment baseline. The specimen was blood, collected from a patient treated with checkpoint blockade. Every receptor here comes from a human donor with melanoma.

This clone was seen once. V and J are TRBV6-6 and TRBJ2-3; 7 bases fit TRBD1. J gave up 15 bases and V 6 bases, and 12 bases lay outside the gene matches. Germline V CDR1 and CDR2: MNHNY, SVGAGI (reference sequence). The CDR3 runs 12 residues. The CDR3 region is CASRKGQSLGYF. DNA for the CDR3: TGTGCCAGCAGGAAGGGACAGTCCTTAGGATATTTT.

The chain employs TRBV6-5 and TRBJ1-5; D is undetermined. The CDR3 covers 12 residues. Trimming shortened V by 4 bases and J by 5 bases, and 6 bases separated the two germline ends. The germline CDR1 and CDR2 sequences are MNHEY and SVGAGI. The CDR3 nucleotides are TGTGCCAGCAGTTTAGATGATCAGCCCCAGCATTTT. This gives the protein CASSLDDQPQHF.

This chain uses TRBV2 with TRBJ1-4, with TRBD1 identical over 7 bases. With 0 bases clipped from V and 8 bases from J, the junction kept 6 bases outside the gene matches. CDR3 length: 15 residues. Germline V gives CDR1 SNHLY, CDR2 FYNNEI. CDR3 DNA: TGTGCCAGCAGTGAAGCAAGGGGGCTTCGGGAAAAACTGTTTTTT. Translating it yields CASSEARGLREKLFF.

This CDR3 reads CASSYSGGSSPLHF. CDR3 coding DNA: TGTGCCAGCAGTTACTCAGGGGGCAGTTCACCCCTCCACTTT. This chain links TRBV6-6 with TRBJ1-6; TRBD1 matches 7 bases. The V gene end was trimmed by 0 bases and the J gene end by 9 bases; junction bases not matched to a gene: 2. This CDR3 spans 14 amino acids. In germline, CDR1 is MNHNY, CDR2 SVGAGI (reference sequence).

The chain carries TRBV25-1 and TRBJ2-1, with 10 bases identical to TRBD1. This CDR3 is built from 13 residues. The trim removed 4 bases at V and 8 bases at J, leaving 2 bases unmatched. CDR1 and CDR2 from the germline V gene are MGHDK and SYGVNS. CDR3 sequence: CASSAGQGDEQFF. CDR3 nucleotide sequence: TGTGCCAGCAGTGCCGGACAGGGGGATGAGCAGTTCTTC.